The rows below give T cell receptor beta chains drawn from one sample of a study of cytomegalovirus exposure and HLA in healthy donors. The protocol was immunoSEQ multiplex PCR, while the TCRdb copy is restricted to in-frame clones and leaves out a portion. The table records roughly 120,000 clones, around 75% of them present only once. Specimen: PBMCs. Every receptor here comes from a woman between 18 and 29 years old in good health and CMV-seronegative. Each CDR3 is given with its conserved first and last residue. The D gene is left open where the match is weak. Part of the rows lack a size; the others show once, few, many or a class for expanded clones.

clone_size	d_call	j_call	v_call	cdr3_nt	cdr3_aa
.	TRBD2	TRBJ2-5	TRBV14	TGTGCCAGCAGCACGGGCTTACTAGCGGGGGGACAAGAGACCCAGTACTTC	CASSTGLLAGGQETQYF
.	.	TRBJ1-1	TRBV28	TGTGCCAGCACCCTTGGACTCAACACTGAAGCTTTCTTT	CASTLGLNTEAFF
.	TRBD1	TRBJ1-5	TRBV6-1	TGTGCCAGCAGCCACAGGGGGCCTGGTCAGCCCCAGCATTTT	CASSHRGPGQPQHF
.	.	TRBJ1-4	TRBV6-1	TGTGCCAGCAGTGAGGCACCGGGTATCTTGCGAGAAAAACTGTTTTTT	CASSEAPGILREKLFF
.	.	TRBJ2-7	TRBV4-2	TGTGCCAGCAGCCAGTCCCCGGCAGCGTCTTTATCTTCCTACGAGCAGTACTTC	CASSQSPAASLSSYEQYF
.	.	TRBJ2-3	TRBV5-1	TGCGCCAGCAGCTTGGCCTCGGAGGGACCTCCCACAGATACGCAGTATTTT	CASSLASEGPPTDTQYF
.	.	TRBJ1-2	TRBV10-1	TGCGCCAGCAGTGTCAGGGCGGTCCCTCCCTTATCAAACTATGGCTACACCTTC	CASSVRAVPPLSNYGYTF
.	.	TRBJ2-1	TRBV7-9	TGTGCCAGCAGCCCAGGACTACAGGGGAACAATGAGCAGTTCTTC	CASSPGLQGNNEQFF
few	TRBD1	TRBJ1-1	TRBV2	TGTGCCAGCAGTGAATTGGGACAGGGGACTGAAGCTTTCTTT	CASSELGQGTEAFF
.	.	TRBJ1-2	TRBV7-2	TGTGCCAGCAGCTCGGGGTTTGGCTACACCTTC	CASSSGFGYTF
.	TRBD1	TRBJ2-5	TRBV7-8	TGTGCCAGCAGCTTAGGGGCGACAGGGGCACAAGAGACCCAGTACTTC	CASSLGATGAQETQYF
.	TRBD2	TRBJ2-3	TRBV2	TGTGCCAGCAGGGGGACTAGCGGGGGGCCGACCTCTGGCACAGATACGCAGTATTTT	CASRGTSGGPTSGTDTQYF
once	TRBD1	TRBJ1-6	TRBV4-2	TGTGCCAGCAGCCATTCGGGACAGAGTAATTCACCCCTCCACTTT	CASSHSGQSNSPLHF
.	.	TRBJ1-3	TRBV10-2	TGCGCCAGCTCAGCGCAACTGAACTCTGGAAACACCATATATTTT	CASSAQLNSGNTIYF
.	.	TRBJ1-5	TRBV6-6	TGTGCCACCTTACCCGGACTTTCTAAAAGCAATCAGCCCCAGCATTTT	CATLPGLSKSNQPQHF
.	TRBD1	TRBJ1-1	TRBV10-3	TGTGCCATCAGGATGGACAGGACCAACACTGAAGCTTTCTTT	CAIRMDRTNTEAFF